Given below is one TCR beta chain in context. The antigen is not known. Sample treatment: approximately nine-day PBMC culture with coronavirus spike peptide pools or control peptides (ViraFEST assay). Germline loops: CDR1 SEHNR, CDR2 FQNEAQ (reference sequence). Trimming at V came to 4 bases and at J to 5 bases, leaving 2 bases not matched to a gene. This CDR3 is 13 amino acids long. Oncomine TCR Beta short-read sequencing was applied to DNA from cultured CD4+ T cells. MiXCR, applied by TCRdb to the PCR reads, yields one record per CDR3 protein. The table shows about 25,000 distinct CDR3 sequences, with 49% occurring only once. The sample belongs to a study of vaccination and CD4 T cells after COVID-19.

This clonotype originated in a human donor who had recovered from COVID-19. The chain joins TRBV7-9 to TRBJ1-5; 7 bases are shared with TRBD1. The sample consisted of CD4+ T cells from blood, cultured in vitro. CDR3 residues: CASSSQGDQPQHF. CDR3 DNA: TGTGCCAGCAGCTCGCAGGGGGATCAGCCCCAGCATTTT.